This T cell receptor (beta chain) was sequenced in a study of T-cell reconstitution after alpha-beta-depleted transplantation in children. This clonotype has only a few counts. It was with unique molecular identifiers that the TCRbeta library was prepared. One entry per CDR3 protein results from TCRdb running MiXCR on the PCR reads. The sample consists of 500,000 to 600,000 distinct CDR3 sequences, 32% of them appearing once. Source: PBMCs from the stem cell graft donor, taken from the stem cell graft. The sequence was collected from a human donor who donated a stem cell graft to a child with aplastic anemia.

The CDR3 sequence is CASSPQIGGTEAFF. The CDR3 DNA is TGCGCCAGCAGCCCCCAAATCGGGGGCACTGAAGCTTTCTTT. This chain connects TRBV4-1 to TRBJ1-1; perhaps TRBD1 as D (5 bases). Germline loops: CDR1 MGHRA, CDR2 YSYEKL. V was trimmed by 4 bases and J by 4 bases, leaving 13 bases between them. The CDR3 contains 14 residues.